The rows below give T cell receptor beta chains drawn from one sample of a study of regulatory T cells in long-lasting Graves disease. TCRdb reprocessed the multiplex PCR reads with MiXCR, giving one entry per CDR3 protein. The data hold fewer than 600,000 distinct CDR3 sequences, with about 20% observed a single time. This specimen was peripheral blood mononuclear cells (PBMCs), taken when the disease was refractory, from a patient treated with antithyroid drugs. Every receptor here comes from a female donor with Graves disease. Each CDR3 is given with its conserved first and last residue. D genes are given only for firm matches. Not every row has a clone size; where given, it reads once, few, many or a size class.

CDR3 protein: CASSPFLAERGTGELFF; CDR3 DNA: TGTGCCAGCAGCCCATTCCTAGCGGAGAGGGGCACCGGGGAGCTGTTTTTT; D gene: TRBD2; clone size: many; V gene: TRBV2; J gene: TRBJ2-2
CDR3 protein: CAWSSGSSYEQYF; CDR3 DNA: TGTGCCTGGAGTTCGGGAAGCTCCTACGAGCAGTACTTC; D gene: NA; clone size: NA; V gene: TRBV30; J gene: TRBJ2-7
CDR3 protein: CSAKAGGRYEQYF; CDR3 DNA: TGCAGTGCTAAAGCGGGGGGGCGGTACGAGCAGTACTTC; D gene: TRBD2; clone size: NA; V gene: TRBV20-1; J gene: TRBJ2-7
CDR3 protein: CSAVDSMARETQYF; CDR3 DNA: TGCAGTGCGGTGGACAGTATGGCGCGGGAGACCCAGTACTTC; D gene: NA; clone size: NA; V gene: TRBV20-1; J gene: TRBJ2-5
CDR3 protein: CASSYYPGQGTSPLHF; CDR3 DNA: TGTGCCAGCAGCTATTACCCGGGACAGGGAACTTCACCCCTCCACTTT; D gene: TRBD1; clone size: NA; V gene: TRBV7-2; J gene: TRBJ1-6
CDR3 protein: CSVEPLGTRPYNEQFF; CDR3 DNA: TGCAGCGTTGAGCCCCTGGGGACGCGACCATACAATGAGCAGTTCTTC; D gene: NA; clone size: NA; V gene: TRBV29-1; J gene: TRBJ2-1
CDR3 protein: CASTSQGVRNTEAFF; CDR3 DNA: TGTGCCAGCACATCACAGGGGGTCAGGAACACTGAAGCTTTCTTT; D gene: TRBD1; clone size: many; V gene: TRBV7-2; J gene: TRBJ1-1
CDR3 protein: CASSSRATLQGQTEAFF; CDR3 DNA: TGTGCCAGCAGCTCCCGCGCGACACTACAAGGACAGACTGAAGCTTTCTTT; D gene: NA; clone size: many; V gene: TRBV7-3; J gene: TRBJ1-1
CDR3 protein: CSVDGPSGQETQYF; CDR3 DNA: TGCAGCGTTGATGGGCCTAGCGGACAAGAGACCCAGTACTTC; D gene: TRBD2; clone size: few; V gene: TRBV29-1; J gene: TRBJ2-5
CDR3 protein: CASSLMGKNQPQHF; CDR3 DNA: TGTGCCAGCAGCTTAATGGGGAAGAATCAGCCCCAGCATTTT; D gene: NA; clone size: many; V gene: TRBV7-2; J gene: TRBJ1-5
CDR3 protein: CASSLALAGGSETQYF; CDR3 DNA: TGTGCCAGCAGCTTAGCTCTAGCGGGGGGGTCAGAGACCCAGTACTTC; D gene: TRBD2; clone size: many; V gene: TRBV7-3; J gene: TRBJ2-5
CDR3 protein: CASSLDGTGSSGELFF; CDR3 DNA: TGTGCCAGCAGCTTAGACGGGACAGGGTCGAGCGGGGAGCTGTTTTTT; D gene: TRBD1; clone size: few; V gene: TRBV7-9; J gene: TRBJ2-2
CDR3 protein: CASSLERANIQYF; CDR3 DNA: TGTGCCAGCAGTTTAGAAAGGGCCAACATTCAGTACTTC; D gene: NA; clone size: many; V gene: TRBV27; J gene: TRBJ2-4
CDR3 protein: CASWGGTEAFF; CDR3 DNA: TGTGCCAGCTGGGGGGGCACTGAAGCTTTCTTT; D gene: NA; clone size: few; V gene: TRBV7-9; J gene: TRBJ1-1
CDR3 protein: CASSPKRGGADNSPLHF; CDR3 DNA: TGTGCCAGCAGTCCCAAGAGGGGGGGCGCCGATAATTCACCCCTCCACTTT; D gene: NA; clone size: many; V gene: TRBV6-1; J gene: TRBJ1-6
CDR3 protein: CASSLVSAGDRYEQYF; CDR3 DNA: TGTGCCAGCAGCTTAGTGTCAGCGGGAGATCGGTACGAGCAGTACTTC; D gene: TRBD2; clone size: many; V gene: TRBV7-2; J gene: TRBJ2-7
CDR3 protein: CSARESRGYTF; CDR3 DNA: TGCAGTGCTAGAGAGAGTCGTGGCTACACCTTC; D gene: NA; clone size: NA; V gene: TRBV20-1; J gene: TRBJ1-2
CDR3 protein: CASFFGGASADTQYF; CDR3 DNA: TGTGCCAGCTTTTTCGGGGGGGCGTCGGCAGATACGCAGTATTTT; D gene: TRBD2; clone size: few; V gene: TRBV2; J gene: TRBJ2-3
CDR3 protein: CASSPTRDPFGYTF; CDR3 DNA: TGTGCCAGCAGCCCGACCCGGGACCCTTTTGGCTACACCTTC; D gene: NA; clone size: many; V gene: TRBV7-2; J gene: TRBJ1-2
CDR3 protein: CASSLGSWETQYF; CDR3 DNA: TGTGCCAGCAGCTTAGGGAGTTGGGAGACCCAGTACTTC; D gene: NA; clone size: many; V gene: TRBV7-9; J gene: TRBJ2-5
CDR3 protein: CASKEGAANEQFF; CDR3 DNA: TGTGCCAGCAAGGAGGGGGCGGCCAATGAGCAGTTCTTC; D gene: NA; clone size: NA; V gene: TRBV28; J gene: TRBJ2-1
CDR3 protein: CASSLGRTLRRRDPPYEQYF; CDR3 DNA: TGTGCCAGCAGCTTGGGGAGGACACTCAGGCGGCGCGATCCCCCCTACGAGCAGTACTTC; D gene: NA; clone size: few; V gene: TRBV11-3; J gene: TRBJ2-7